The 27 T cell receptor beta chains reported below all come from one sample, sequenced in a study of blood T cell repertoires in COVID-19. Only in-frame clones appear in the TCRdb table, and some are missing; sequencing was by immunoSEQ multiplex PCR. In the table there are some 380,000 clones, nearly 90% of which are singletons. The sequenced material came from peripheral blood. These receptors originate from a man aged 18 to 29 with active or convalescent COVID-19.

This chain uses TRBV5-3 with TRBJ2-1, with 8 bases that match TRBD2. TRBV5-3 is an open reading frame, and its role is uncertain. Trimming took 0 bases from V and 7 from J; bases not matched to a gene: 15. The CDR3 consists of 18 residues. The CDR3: CARSLVLFPGGPVNEQFF. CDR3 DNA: TGTGCCAGAAGCTTGGTTTTGTTTCCGGGAGGGCCAGTTAATGAGCAGTTCTTC.

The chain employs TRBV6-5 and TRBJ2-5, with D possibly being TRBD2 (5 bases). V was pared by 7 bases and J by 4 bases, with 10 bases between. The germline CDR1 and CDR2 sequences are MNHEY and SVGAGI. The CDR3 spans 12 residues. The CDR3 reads CASMGSRETQYF. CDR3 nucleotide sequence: TGTGCCAGCATGGGGAGTAGAGAGACCCAGTACTTC.

The DNA of the CDR3 is TGTGCCAGTAGTATAACAGGGACAAAGAGCACAGATACGCAGTATTTT. It is translated as CASSITGTKSTDTQYF. The chain links TRBV19 to TRBJ2-3; possibly TRBD1 for D (6 bases). CDR3 length equals 16 residues. CDR1 is LNHDA and CDR2 is SQIVND in the germline V gene (reference sequence). The V gene lost 2 bases and the J gene lost 0 bases, with 12 bases spanning the gap.

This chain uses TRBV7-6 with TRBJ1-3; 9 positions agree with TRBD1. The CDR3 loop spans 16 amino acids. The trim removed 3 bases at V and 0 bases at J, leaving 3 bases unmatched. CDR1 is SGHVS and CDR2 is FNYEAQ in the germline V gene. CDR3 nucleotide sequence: TGTGCCAGCAGCTTGGCGACAGGGGGCTCTGGAAACACCATATATTTT. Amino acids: CASSLATGGSGNTIYF.

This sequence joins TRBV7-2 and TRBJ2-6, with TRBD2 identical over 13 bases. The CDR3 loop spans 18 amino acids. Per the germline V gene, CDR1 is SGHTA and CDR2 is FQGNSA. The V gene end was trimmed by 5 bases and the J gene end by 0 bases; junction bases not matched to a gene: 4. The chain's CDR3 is CASSPRTSGSSGANVLTF. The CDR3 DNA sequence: TGTGCCAGCAGCCCTCGGACTAGCGGGAGCTCTGGGGCCAACGTCCTGACTTTC. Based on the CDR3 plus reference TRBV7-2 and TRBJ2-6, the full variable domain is GAGVSQSPSNKVTEKGKDVELRCDPISGHTALYWYRQSLGQGLEFLIYFQGNSAPDKSGLPSDRFSAERTGGSVSTLTIQRTQQEDSAVYLCASSPRTSGSSGANVLTFGAGSRLTVL.

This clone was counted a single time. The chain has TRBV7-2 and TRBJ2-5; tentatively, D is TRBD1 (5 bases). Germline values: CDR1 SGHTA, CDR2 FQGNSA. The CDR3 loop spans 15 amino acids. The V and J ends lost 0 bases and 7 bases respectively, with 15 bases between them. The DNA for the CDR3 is TGTGCCAGCAGCTTAGCCAGTCCAGGGTTAGGGACCCAGTACTTC. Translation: CASSLASPGLGTQYF.

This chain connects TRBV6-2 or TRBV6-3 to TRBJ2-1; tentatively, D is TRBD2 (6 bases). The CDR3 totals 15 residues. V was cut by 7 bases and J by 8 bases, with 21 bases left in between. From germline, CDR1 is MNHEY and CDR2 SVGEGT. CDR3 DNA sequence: TGTGCCAGCACCCCCCCGGGACCGGGGGAGCATGAGCAGTTCTTC. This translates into CASTPPGPGEHEQFF.

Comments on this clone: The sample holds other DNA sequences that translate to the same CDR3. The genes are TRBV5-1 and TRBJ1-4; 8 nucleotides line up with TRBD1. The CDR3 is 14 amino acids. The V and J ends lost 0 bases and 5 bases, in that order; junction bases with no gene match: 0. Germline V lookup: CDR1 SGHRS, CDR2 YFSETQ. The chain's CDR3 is CASSLGQGNEKLFF. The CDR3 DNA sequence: TGCGCCAGCAGCTTGGGACAGGGGAATGAAAAACTGTTTTTT.

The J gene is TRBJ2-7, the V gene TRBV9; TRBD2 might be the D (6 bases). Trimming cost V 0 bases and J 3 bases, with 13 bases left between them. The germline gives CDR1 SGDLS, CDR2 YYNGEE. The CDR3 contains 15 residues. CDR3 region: CASSVEGASVYEQYF. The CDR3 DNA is TGTGCCAGCAGCGTAGAAGGGGCTAGCGTCTACGAGCAGTACTTC.

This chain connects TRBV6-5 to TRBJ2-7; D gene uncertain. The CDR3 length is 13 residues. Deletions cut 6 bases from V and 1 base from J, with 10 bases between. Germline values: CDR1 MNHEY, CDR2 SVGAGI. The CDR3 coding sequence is TGTGCCAGCAGCCCCCGAGTTTCCTACGAGCAGTACTTC. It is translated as CASSPRVSYEQYF.

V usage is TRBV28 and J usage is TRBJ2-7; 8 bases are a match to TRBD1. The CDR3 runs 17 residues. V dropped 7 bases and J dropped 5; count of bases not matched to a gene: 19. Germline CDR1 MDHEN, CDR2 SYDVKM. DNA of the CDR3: TGTGCCAGCACCGCATATGGAGCCGGGACAGGAGTCCACGAGCAGTACTTC. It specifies CASTAYGAGTGVHEQYF.

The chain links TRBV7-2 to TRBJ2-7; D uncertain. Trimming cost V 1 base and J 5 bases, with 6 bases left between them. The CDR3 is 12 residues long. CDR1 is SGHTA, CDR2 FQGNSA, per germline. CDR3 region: CASSLDANEQYF. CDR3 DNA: TGTGCCAGCAGCTTAGACGCGAACGAGCAGTACTTC.

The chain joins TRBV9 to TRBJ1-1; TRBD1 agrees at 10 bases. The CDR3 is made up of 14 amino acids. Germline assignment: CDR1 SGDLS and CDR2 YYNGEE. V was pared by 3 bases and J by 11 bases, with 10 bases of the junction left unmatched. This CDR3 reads CASSAGTGVDLAFF. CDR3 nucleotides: TGTGCCAGCAGCGCAGGGACAGGGGTTGATTTGGCTTTCTTT.

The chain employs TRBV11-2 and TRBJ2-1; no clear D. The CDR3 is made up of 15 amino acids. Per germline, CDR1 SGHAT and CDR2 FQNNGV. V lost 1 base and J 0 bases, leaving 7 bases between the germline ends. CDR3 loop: CASSLGAHSYNEQFF. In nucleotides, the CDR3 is TGTGCCAGCAGCTTAGGGGCGCACTCCTACAATGAGCAGTTCTTC.

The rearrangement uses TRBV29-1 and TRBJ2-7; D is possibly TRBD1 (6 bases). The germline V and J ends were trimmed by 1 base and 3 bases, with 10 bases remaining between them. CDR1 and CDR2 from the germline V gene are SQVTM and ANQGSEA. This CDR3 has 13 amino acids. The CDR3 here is CSVEVGARYEQYF. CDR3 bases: TGCAGCGTTGAAGTGGGGGCACGCTACGAGCAGTACTTC.

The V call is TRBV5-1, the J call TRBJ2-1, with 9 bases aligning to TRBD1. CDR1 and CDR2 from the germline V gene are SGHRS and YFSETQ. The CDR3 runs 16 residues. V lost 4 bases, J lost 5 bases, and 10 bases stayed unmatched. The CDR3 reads CASSTKQGAANNEQFF. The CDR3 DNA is TGCGCCAGCAGCACGAAACAGGGGGCCGCGAACAATGAGCAGTTCTTC.

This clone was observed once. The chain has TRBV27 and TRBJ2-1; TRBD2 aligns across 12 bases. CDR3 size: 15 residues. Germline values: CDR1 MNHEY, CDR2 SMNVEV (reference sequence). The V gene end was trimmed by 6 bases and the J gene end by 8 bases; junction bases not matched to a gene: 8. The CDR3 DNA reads TGTGCCAGCAGCCCCGGACTAGCGGGGTTAGATGAGCAGTTCTTC. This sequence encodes CASSPGLAGLDEQFF.

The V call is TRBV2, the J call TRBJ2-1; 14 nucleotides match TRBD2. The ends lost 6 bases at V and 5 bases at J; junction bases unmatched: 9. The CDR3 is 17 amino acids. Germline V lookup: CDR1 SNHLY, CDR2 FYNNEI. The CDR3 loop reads CASRKRTSGGFHNEQFF. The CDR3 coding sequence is TGTGCCAGCAGGAAAAGGACTAGCGGGGGGTTCCACAATGAGCAGTTCTTC.

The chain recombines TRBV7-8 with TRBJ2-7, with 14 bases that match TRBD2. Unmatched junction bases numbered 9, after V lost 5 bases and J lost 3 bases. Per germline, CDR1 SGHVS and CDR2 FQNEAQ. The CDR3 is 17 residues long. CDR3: CASSPGTSGSSHYEQYF. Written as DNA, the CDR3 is TGTGCCAGCAGCCCGGGGACTAGCGGGAGCTCCCACTACGAGCAGTACTTC.

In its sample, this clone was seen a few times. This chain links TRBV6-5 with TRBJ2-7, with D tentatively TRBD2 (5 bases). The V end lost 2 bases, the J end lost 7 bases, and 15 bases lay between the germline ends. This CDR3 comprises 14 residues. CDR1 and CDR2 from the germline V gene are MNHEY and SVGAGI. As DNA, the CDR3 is TGTGCCAGCAGTTACGGGGTGGACTCGGGTGAGCAGTACTTC. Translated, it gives CASSYGVDSGEQYF.

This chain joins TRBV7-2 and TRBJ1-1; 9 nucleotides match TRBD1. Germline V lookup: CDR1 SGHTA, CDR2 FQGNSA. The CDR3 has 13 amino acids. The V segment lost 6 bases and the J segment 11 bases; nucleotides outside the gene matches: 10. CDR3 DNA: TGTGCCAGCAGTACCCAACAGGGGGCTGGGGCTTTCTTT. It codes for CASSTQQGAGAFF.

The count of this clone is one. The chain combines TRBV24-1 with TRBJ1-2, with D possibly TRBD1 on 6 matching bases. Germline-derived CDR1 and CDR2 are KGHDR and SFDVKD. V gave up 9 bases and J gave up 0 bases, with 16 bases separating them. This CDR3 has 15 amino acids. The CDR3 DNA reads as TGTGCCACCGCGTACAGGGTCGGCGCTAACTATGGCTACACCTTC. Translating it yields CATAYRVGANYGYTF.

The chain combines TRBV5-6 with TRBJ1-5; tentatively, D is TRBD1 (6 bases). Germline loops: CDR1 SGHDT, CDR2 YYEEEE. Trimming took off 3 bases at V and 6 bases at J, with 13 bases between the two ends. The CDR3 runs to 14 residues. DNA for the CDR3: TGTGCCAGCAGCTCGTGGGGGGGCATTCAGCCCCAGCATTTT. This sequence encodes CASSSWGGIQPQHF. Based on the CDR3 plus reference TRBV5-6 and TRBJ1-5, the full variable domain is DAGVTQSPTHLIKTRGQQVTLRCSPKSGHDTVSWYQQALGQGPQFIFQYYEEEERQRGNFPDRFSGHQFPNYSSELNVNALLLGDSALYLCASSSWGGIQPQHFGDGTRLSIL.

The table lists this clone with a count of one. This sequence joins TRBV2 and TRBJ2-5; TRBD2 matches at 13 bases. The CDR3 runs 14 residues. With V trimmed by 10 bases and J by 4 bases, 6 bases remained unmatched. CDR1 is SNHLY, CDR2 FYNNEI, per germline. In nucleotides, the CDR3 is TGTGCCACCGGGACTAGCGGGATCTTAGAGACCCAGTACTTC. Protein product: CATGTSGILETQYF.

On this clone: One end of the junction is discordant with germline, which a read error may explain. The CDR3 sequence is CASSPGVSSGANVLTF. The DNA of the CDR3 is TGTGCCAGTAGTCCAGGGGTAAGCTCTGGGGCCAACGTGCTGACTTTC. The J gene is TRBJ2-6, the V gene TRBV19; weak D call: TRBD1 (6 bases). CDR3 length: 16 amino acids. Germline V gives CDR1 LNHDA, CDR2 SQIVND (reference sequence).

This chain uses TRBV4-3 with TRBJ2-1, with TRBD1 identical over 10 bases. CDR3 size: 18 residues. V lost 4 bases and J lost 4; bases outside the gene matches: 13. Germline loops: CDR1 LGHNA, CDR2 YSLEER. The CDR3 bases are TGCGCCAGCAGCCTTGACGGACCTCGGGACAGGGGTTACAATGAGCAGTTCTTC. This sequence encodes CASSLDGPRDRGYNEQFF.

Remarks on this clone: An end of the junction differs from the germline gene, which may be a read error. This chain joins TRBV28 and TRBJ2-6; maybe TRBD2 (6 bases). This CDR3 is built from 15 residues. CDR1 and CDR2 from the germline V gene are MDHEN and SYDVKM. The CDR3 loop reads CASSPTSSGANVLTF. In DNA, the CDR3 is TGTGCCAGCAGTCCAACTAGCTCTGGGGCCAACGTGCTGACTTTC.